This TCR beta chain was obtained from a study of T-cell memory formation after mild COVID-19. Study-wide findings and caveats: Pre-infection memory showed some responding clones, and this suggested that cross-reactive memory joined.

Deletions cut 1 base from V and 7 bases from J, with 23 bases between. The germline V gene has CDR1 SGHVS and CDR2 FQNEAQ. CDR3 length equals 17 residues. Via MiXCR, TCRdb re-called the 5' RACE reads, giving one row per CDR3 protein. This sample yields about half a million distinct CDR3 sequences, of which about 18% are seen a single time; more than 9% belongs to the top ten. This clonotype showed up just a few times. Its antigen is still unknown. The clonotype was recovered from an adult woman who had mild COVID-19 (a few samples of this study predate the infection). Cell type and time point are not known. The sample taken for sequencing was PBMCs or a T cell subset sorted from them (not recorded which). The chain employs TRBV7-8 and TRBJ2-7; possible D gene TRBD1, 6 bases. The CDR3 here is CASSLVQRRQGSGEQYF. The DNA of the CDR3 is TGTGCCAGCAGCTTAGTCCAACGCAGGCAGGGGTCAGGGGAGCAGTACTTC. Supplemented by reference TRBV7-8 and TRBJ2-7, the full variable domain reads GAGVSQSPRYKVAKRGQDVALRCDPISGHVSLFWYQQALGQGPEFLTYFQNEAQLDKSGLPSDRFFAERPEGSVSTLKIQRTQQEDSAVYLCASSLVQRRQGSGEQYFGPGTRLTVT.